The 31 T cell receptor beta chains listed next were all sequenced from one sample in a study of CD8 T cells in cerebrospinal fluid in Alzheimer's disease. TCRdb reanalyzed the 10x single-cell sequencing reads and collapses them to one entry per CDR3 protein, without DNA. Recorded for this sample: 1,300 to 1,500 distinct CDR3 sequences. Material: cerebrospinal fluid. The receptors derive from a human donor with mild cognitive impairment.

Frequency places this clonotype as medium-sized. CDR3 sequence reads: CSARGSVGTSEAFF. The J gene is TRBJ1-1, the V gene TRBV20-1; without DNA, the TCRdb call of TRBD1 cannot be checked. The CDR3 length is 14 residues. Germline V CDR1 and CDR2: DFQATT, SNEGSKA (reference sequence).

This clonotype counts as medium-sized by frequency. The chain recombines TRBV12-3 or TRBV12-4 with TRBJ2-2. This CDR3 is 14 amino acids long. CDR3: CASRGRADTGELFF.

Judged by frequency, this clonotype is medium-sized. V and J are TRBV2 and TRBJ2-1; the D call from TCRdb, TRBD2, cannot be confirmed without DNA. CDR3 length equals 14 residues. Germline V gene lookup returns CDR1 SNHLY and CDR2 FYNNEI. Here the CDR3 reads CASSASGVNNEQFF.

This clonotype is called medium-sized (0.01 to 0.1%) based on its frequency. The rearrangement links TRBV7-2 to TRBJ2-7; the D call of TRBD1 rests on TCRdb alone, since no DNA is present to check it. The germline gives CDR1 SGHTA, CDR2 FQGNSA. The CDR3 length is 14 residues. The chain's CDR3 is CASSLKQGPYEQYF.

CDR3 sequence reads: CASSHTGQDSYNEQFF. The gene calls are TRBV4-2 and TRBJ2-1. Germline V gene lookup returns CDR1 LGHNA and CDR2 YNFKEQ. The CDR3 has 16 amino acids.

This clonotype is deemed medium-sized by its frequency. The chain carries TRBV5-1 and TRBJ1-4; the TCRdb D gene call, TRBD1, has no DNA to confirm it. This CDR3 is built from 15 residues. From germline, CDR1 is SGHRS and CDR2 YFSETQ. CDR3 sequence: CASSPGGAVNEKLFF.

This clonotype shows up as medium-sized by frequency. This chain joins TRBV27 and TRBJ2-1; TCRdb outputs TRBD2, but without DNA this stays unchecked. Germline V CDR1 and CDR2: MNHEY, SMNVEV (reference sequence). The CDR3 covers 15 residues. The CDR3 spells CASSPFGGGYNEQFF.

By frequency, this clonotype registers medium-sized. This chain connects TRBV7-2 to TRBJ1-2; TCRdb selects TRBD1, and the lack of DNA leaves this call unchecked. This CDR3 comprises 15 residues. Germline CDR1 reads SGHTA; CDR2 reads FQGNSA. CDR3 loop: CASSLATGGAAGYTF.

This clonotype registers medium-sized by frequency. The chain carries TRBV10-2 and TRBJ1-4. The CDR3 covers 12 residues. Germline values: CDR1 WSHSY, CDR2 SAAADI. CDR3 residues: CASSRTNEKLFF.

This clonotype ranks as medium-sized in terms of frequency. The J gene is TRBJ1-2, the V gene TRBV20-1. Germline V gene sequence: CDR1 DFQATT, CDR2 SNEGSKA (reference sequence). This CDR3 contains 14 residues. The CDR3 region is CSAPNQMAAGGYTF.

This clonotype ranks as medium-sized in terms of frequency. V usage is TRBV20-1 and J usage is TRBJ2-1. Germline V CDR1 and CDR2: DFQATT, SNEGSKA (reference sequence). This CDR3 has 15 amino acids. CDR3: CSAREPSSSYNEQFF.

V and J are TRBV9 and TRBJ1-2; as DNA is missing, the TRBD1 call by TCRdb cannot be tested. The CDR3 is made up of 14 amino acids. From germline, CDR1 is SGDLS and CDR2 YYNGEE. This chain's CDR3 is CASSALTGKYGYTF.

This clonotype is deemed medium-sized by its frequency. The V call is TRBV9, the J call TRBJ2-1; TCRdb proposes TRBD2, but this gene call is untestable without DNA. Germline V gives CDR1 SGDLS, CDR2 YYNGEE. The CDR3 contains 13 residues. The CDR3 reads CASSVGESAEQFF.

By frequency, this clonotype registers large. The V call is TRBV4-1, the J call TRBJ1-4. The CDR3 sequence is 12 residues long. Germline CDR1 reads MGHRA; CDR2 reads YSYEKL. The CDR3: CASSPYGEKLFF.

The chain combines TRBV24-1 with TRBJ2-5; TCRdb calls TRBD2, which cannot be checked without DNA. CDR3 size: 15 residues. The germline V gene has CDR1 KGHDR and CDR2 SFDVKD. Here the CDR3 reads CATSDSGGRDETQYF.

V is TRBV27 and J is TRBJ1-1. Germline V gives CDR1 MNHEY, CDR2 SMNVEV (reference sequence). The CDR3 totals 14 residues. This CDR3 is CASSHGGANTEAFF.

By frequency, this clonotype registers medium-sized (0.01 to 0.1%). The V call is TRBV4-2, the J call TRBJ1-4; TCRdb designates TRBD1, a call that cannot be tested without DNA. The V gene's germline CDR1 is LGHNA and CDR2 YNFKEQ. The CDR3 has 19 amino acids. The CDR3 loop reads CASRQRVGTGVQSDEKLFF.

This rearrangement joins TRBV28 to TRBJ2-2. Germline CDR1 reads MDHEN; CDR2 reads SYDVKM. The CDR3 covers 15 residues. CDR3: CASSLGGMNTGELFF. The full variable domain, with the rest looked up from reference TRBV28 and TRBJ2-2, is DVKVTQSSRYLVKRTGEKVFLECVQDMDHENMFWYRQDPGLGLRLIYFSYDVKMKEKGDIPEGYSVSREKKERFSLILESASTNQTSMYLCASSLGGMNTGELFFGEGSRLTVL.

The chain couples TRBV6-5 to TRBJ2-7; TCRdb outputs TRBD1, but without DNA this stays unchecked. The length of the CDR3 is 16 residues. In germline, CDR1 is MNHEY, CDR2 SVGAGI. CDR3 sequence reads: CASSYSTGTGAYEQYF.

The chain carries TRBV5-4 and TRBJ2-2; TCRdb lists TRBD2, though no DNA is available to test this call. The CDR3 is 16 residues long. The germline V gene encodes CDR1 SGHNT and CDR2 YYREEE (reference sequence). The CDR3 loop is CASSSRGSGVSGELFF.

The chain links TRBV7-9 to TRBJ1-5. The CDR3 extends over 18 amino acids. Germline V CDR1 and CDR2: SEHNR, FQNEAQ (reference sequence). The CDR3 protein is CASSSSFDSPNSNQPQHF.

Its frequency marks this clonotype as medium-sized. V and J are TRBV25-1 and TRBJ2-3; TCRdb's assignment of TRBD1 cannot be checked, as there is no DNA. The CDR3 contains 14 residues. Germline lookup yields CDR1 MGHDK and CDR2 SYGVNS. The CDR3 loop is CASSAGHGGDTQYF. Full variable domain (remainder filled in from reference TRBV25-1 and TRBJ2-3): EADIYQTPRYLVIGTGKKITLECSQTMGHDKMYWYQQDPGMELHLIHYSYGVNSTEKGDLSSESTVSRIRTEHFPLTLESARPSHTSQYLCASSAGHGGDTQYFGPGTRLTVL.

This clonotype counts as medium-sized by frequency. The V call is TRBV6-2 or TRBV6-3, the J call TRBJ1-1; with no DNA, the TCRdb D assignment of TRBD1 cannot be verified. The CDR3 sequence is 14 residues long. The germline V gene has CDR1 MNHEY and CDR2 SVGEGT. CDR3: CASTGDRGYTEAFF.

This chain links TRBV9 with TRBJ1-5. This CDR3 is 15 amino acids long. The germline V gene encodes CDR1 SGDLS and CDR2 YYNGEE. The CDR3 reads CASSVEGIRNQPQHF.

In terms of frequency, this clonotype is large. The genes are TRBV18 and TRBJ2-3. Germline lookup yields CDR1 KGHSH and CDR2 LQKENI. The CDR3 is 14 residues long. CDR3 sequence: CASSIVESTDTQYF.

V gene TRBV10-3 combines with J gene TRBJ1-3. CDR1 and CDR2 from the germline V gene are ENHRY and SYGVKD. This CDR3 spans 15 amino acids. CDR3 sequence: CAISEGQSSGNTIYF.

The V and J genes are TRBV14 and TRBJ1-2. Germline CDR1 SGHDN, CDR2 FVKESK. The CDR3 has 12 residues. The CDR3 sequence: CASSQDSYGYTF.

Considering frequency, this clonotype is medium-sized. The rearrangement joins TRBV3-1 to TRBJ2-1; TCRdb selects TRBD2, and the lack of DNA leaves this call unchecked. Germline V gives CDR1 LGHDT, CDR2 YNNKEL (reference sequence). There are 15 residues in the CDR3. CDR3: CASSPRTSGYNEQFF.

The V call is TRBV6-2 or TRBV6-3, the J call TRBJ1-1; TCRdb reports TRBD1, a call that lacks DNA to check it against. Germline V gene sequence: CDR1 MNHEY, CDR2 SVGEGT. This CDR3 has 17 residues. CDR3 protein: CASRTPGQGRGRTEAFF.

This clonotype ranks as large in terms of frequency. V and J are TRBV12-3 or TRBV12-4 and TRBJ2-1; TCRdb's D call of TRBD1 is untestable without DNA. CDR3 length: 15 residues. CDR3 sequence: CASSLGQGAFNEQFF.

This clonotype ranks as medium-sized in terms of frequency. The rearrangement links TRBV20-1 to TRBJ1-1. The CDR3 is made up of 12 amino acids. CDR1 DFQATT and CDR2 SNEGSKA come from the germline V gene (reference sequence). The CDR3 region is CSAFYLNTEAFF.